In its sample, the clone carrying this T cell receptor beta chain was seen many times. The antigen remains undetermined. This specimen comes from a study of T cell repertoires in cytomegalovirus infection. At the level of the study: TCR beta signatures that were public indicated CMV infection and matching HLA type.

The CDR3 is 17 residues long. The junction had 12 bases not matched to a gene; V was cut back by 5 bases and J by 5 bases. Germline loops: CDR1 LNHDA, CDR2 SQIVND (reference sequence). MiXCR was run by TCRdb on the reads, yielding one entry per CDR3 protein. The sample has 300,000 to 400,000 distinct CDR3 sequences; 9.5% are singletons. Study findings and constraints: Cumulative frequency (of public TCR beta family members) identified carriers of CMV plus the relevant HLA. HLA-C-restricted, CMV-specific TCR beta clonotypes were dominant ex vivo.

This receptor was obtained from a human donor in good health (CMV status not recorded). Some clones in this sample may be carry-over from other donors' samples. The sequenced material came from PBMCs. This chain joins TRBV19 and TRBJ1-1; TRBD1 matches at 12 bases. Here the CDR3 reads CASSFNRDRGPRTEAFF. Written as DNA, the CDR3 is TGTGCCAGTAGTTTCAACCGGGACAGGGGGCCGAGGACTGAAGCTTTCTTT.